This T cell receptor beta chain was profiled in a study of shared clonotypes between healthy human individuals. Study-level findings and limits: Rarefaction analysis demonstrated incomplete sorted-subset sequencing notwithstanding large depth.

Germline CDR1 reads SGHRS; CDR2 reads YFSETQ. V trimming: 4 bases; J trimming: 7 bases; junction bases outside the gene matches: 9. The CDR3 totals 16 residues. Worth noting for this clone: Its antigen is unidentified.

Sorted-subset replicate PCR reactions were performed with around 200 ng DNA, corresponding to roughly 30,000 T cell genomes. The assay was immunoSEQ multiplex PCR, and TCRdb's table has in-frame clones only and misses some. The table lists approximately 2.1 million clones, 80% to 95% of them singletons, with about 0.39% in the top ten. Sequencing was done on a sample of naive CD4+ T cells from PBMCs. Indicated subset: CD45RA+ positively selected. This chain joins TRBV5-1 and TRBJ2-1, with 12 nucleotides matching TRBD1. The sequence was collected from a man aged 18 to 30 in good health. Some clones in this sample may be carry-over from other donors' samples. The CDR3 loop is CASSPGTGGGLNEQFF. The CDR3 coding sequence is TGCGCCAGCAGCCCCGGGACAGGGGGCGGATTGAATGAGCAGTTCTTC.